Shown below are 24 T cell receptor beta chains from a single sample sequenced in a study of T cells in Graves' hyperthyroidism and ophthalmopathy. There were TCR beta CDR3 regions amplified from RNA transcripts. When the TCR CDR3 underwent first-round RT-PCR, the HTBI primer set was used. One entry per CDR3 protein results from TCRdb running MiXCR on the multiplex PCR reads. There are hundreds of thousands of distinct CDR3 sequences in the sample; roughly 14% occur only once, and less than 15% lies in the top ten. Sequenced material: blood. These receptors were taken from a man younger than 35 with Graves' ophthalmopathy.

This clonotype was counted at least ten times. The rearrangement uses TRBV11-2 and TRBJ2-1; D ambiguous. The germline gives CDR1 SGHAT, CDR2 FQNNGV. The CDR3 loop spans 15 amino acids. Trimming stripped 0 bases from V and 2 bases from J, with 8 bases between. The CDR3 loop reads CASSLEQNTYNEQFF. The CDR3 DNA is TGTGCCAGCAGCTTAGAACAGAACACCTACAATGAGCAGTTCTTC.

This clonotype was seen a handful of times. The chain has TRBV4-1 and TRBJ1-1, with TRBD1 matching over 7 bases. Germline V gives CDR1 MGHRA, CDR2 YSYEKL. The CDR3 extends over 15 amino acids. The V and J ends lost 3 bases and 5 bases, in that order; junction bases with no gene match: 9. CDR3 DNA sequence: TGCGCCAGCAGCCACCGCCAGGGGGTTAGTACTGAAGCTTTCTTT. It yields the protein CASSHRQGVSTEAFF.

Points on this clonotype: This is likely a read error, given that the CDR3 carries no conserved phenylalanine or tryptophan at its end. The chain recombines TRBV6-2 or TRBV6-3 with TRBJ1-2; D is undetermined. The germline CDR1 and CDR2 sequences are MNHEY and SVGEGT. The CDR3 totals 13 residues. V was cut by 6 bases and J by 5 bases, with 13 bases left in between. DNA for the CDR3: TGTGCCAGCAGCGCACATGGCGATTATGGCTACACCCTC. This translates into CASSAHGDYGYTL.

There are a few counts of this clonotype. The gene calls are TRBV27 and TRBJ1-6; the D gene is possibly TRBD1 (6 bases). The CDR3 covers 12 residues. Trimming cost V 1 base and J 13 bases, with 8 bases left between them. Germline V gene sequence: CDR1 MNHEY, CDR2 SMNVEV (reference sequence). CDR3: CASSLLQGPLHF. CDR3 bases: TGTGCCAGCAGTTTATTGCAGGGGCCCCTCCACTTT.

Worth noting for this clonotype: It may be a read error: a sequence one base away is much more abundant. The chain joins TRBV11-3 to TRBJ2-7, with D possibly matching TRBD2 (5 bases). This CDR3 has 15 amino acids. Germline V lookup: CDR1 SGHNT, CDR2 YENEEA. CDR3 nucleotides: TGTGCCAGCAGCGTAGATATAGGGAGCTCCTACGAGCAGTACTTC. Translated, it gives CASSVDIGSSYEQYF. The variable domain in full, completed from reference TRBV11-3 and TRBJ2-7, reads EAGVVQSPRYKIIEKKQPVAFWCNPISGHNTLYWYLQNLGQGPELLIRYENEEAVDDSQLPKDRFSAERLKGVDSTLKIQPAELGDSAVYLCASSVDIGSSYEQYFGPGTRLTVT.

This clonotype was counted many times. The chain has TRBV12-3 or TRBV12-4 and TRBJ2-1; a weak D match, TRBD2 (5 bases). Between the trimmed V and J ends, which lost 1 base and 6 bases, there was a span of 10 bases. This CDR3 contains 14 residues. CDR3 loop: CASSLGGSANEQFF. The CDR3 bases are TGTGCCAGCAGTTTAGGCGGGTCCGCCAATGAGCAGTTCTTC.

Details on this clonotype: Being one base from a much bigger clone, this may be a read error. J is TRBJ1-2 and V is TRBV4-1, with 7 bases fitting TRBD1. Germline V gene lookup returns CDR1 MGHRA and CDR2 YSYEKL. The CDR3 contains 14 residues. Here the CDR3 reads CASSEDQGGYGYTF. The CDR3 region has the DNA TGCGCCAGCAGCGAAGACCAGGGGGGCTATGGCTACACCTTC.

This clonotype came up many times. The genes are TRBV7-9 and TRBJ2-5; D is possibly TRBD2 (6 bases). CDR1 and CDR2 (germline): SEHNR, FQNEAQ (reference sequence). The CDR3 runs to 14 residues. The V end was cut by 5 bases, the J end by 1 base, with 11 bases between. The CDR3 sequence is CASSRAGTQETQYF. The CDR3 DNA reads TGTGCCAGCAGCCGGGCGGGGACCCAAGAGACCCAGTACTTC.

The chain has TRBV7-9 and TRBJ2-5; 15 bases line up with TRBD2. This CDR3 spans 17 amino acids. With V trimmed by 5 bases and J by 7 bases, 11 bases remained unmatched. Germline V gene sequence: CDR1 SEHNR, CDR2 FQNEAQ (reference sequence). The CDR3 DNA reads TGTGCCAGCAGCCAAGAAGGACTAGCGGGGGGGCCCCGGACCCAGTACTTC. It encodes CASSQEGLAGGPRTQYF.

In its sample, this clonotype was seen many times. CDR3 coding DNA: TGCAGTGCAGAAGACAGGGGACTAGCATACACAGATACGCAGTATTTT. Its protein product is CSAEDRGLAYTDTQYF. This chain links TRBV20-1 with TRBJ2-3, with D possibly being TRBD2 (9 bases). V lost 6 bases to trimming and J lost 2 bases, with 21 bases between them. This CDR3 spans 16 amino acids. Germline CDR1 reads DFQATT; CDR2 reads SNEGSKA (reference sequence).

The J gene is TRBJ2-1, the V gene TRBV29-1, with TRBD2 as a possible D gene (6 bases). This CDR3 has 15 residues. The germline gives CDR1 SQVTM, CDR2 ANQGSEA. Trimming took off 0 bases at V and 7 bases at J, with 16 bases between the two ends. As DNA, the CDR3 is TGCAGCGTTGAAGAAGGCCGGGAGTGGTTGAATGAGCAGTTCTTC. Protein: CSVEEGREWLNEQFF.

The rearrangement links TRBV7-3 to TRBJ2-7; 11 bases agree with TRBD2. V lost 7 bases, J lost 5 bases, and 1 base stayed unmatched. Per germline, CDR1 SGHTA and CDR2 FQGTGA. The CDR3 is 12 residues long. The CDR3 sequence is CASKTSGNEQYF. The CDR3 bases are TGTGCCAGCAAGACTAGCGGGAACGAGCAGTACTTC. The full variable domain, completed using reference TRBV7-3 and TRBJ2-7, is GAGVSQTPSNKVTEKGKYVELRCDPISGHTALYWYRQSLGQGPEFLIYFQGTGAADDSGLPNDRFFAVRPEGSVSTLKIQRTERGDSAVYLCASKTSGNEQYFGPGTRLTVT.

This clonotype appeared a few times. A read error may account for a junction end that differs from germline. This chain connects TRBV5-6 to TRBJ1-2; tentatively, D is TRBD1 (6 bases). The CDR3 spans 12 residues. Germline CDR1 is SGHDT and CDR2 is YYEEEE. CDR3 residues: CVSSREGGGYTF. The CDR3 coding sequence is TGTGTCAGCAGTAGAGAAGGGGGAGGCTACACCTTC.

The chain has TRBV10-3 and TRBJ2-1; tentatively, D is TRBD1 or TRBD2 (5 bases each). This CDR3 has 14 residues. The V gene lost 11 bases and the J gene lost 4 bases, with 18 bases spanning the gap. Germline V gives CDR1 ENHRY, CDR2 SYGVKD. Here the CDR3 reads CASTRGPSYNEQFF. The DNA of the CDR3 is TGTGCCTCCACTAGGGGACCCAGTTACAATGAGCAGTTCTTC.

V and J are TRBV11-2 and TRBJ2-7; D might be TRBD1 (5 bases). This CDR3 spans 15 amino acids. Trimming left V 1 base short and J 4 bases short, with 14 bases between. The V gene's germline CDR1 is SGHAT and CDR2 FQNNGV. The CDR3 sequence: CASSLVPGSGYEQYF. CDR3 in DNA: TGTGCCAGCAGCTTAGTCCCAGGGTCAGGGTACGAGCAGTACTTC.

Concerning this clonotype itself: A read error may be the cause here, since a much bigger clone is one base away. The J gene is TRBJ1-2, the V gene TRBV18, with D possibly being TRBD1 (5 bases). Germline CDR1 reads KGHSH; CDR2 reads LQKENI. Between the trimmed V and J ends, which lost 1 base and 4 bases, there was a span of 16 bases. CDR3 length: 16 residues. CDR3: CASSPRGLATAYGYTF. The CDR3 nucleotides read TGTGCCAGCTCACCACGGGGGTTAGCCACAGCCTATGGCTACACCTTC.

This clonotype was detected a few times. The rearrangement joins TRBV6-2 or TRBV6-3 to TRBJ2-3, with D hard to call. The CDR3 runs 15 residues. The V gene's germline CDR1 is MNHEY and CDR2 SVGEGT. Trimming removed 2 bases at V and 2 bases at J, with 11 bases between. In DNA, the CDR3 is TGTGCCAGCAGTTACGGGGTGGGGTTCACAGATACGCAGTATTTT. It encodes CASSYGVGFTDTQYF.

The rearrangement joins TRBV5-1 to TRBJ1-2, with 11 bases lining up with TRBD1. This CDR3 is 12 amino acids long. Germline V CDR1 and CDR2: SGHRS, YFSETQ. J lost 7 bases, V lost 4 bases, and 0 bases had no gene match. The chain's CDR3 is CASSGTGGGYTF. For the CDR3, the DNA is TGCGCCAGCAGCGGGACAGGGGGTGGCTACACCTTC.

This clonotype was detected ten times or more. J is TRBJ2-3 and V is TRBV13; D tentatively reads TRBD1 or TRBD2 (5 bases each). The CDR3 is 17 amino acids. V lost 7 bases, J lost 3 bases, and 23 bases lay in between. The germline CDR1 and CDR2 sequences are PRHDT and FYEKMQ (reference sequence). The CDR3 spells CASTYRGGGRATDTQYF. DNA of the CDR3: TGTGCCAGCACCTATCGAGGAGGTGGCAGGGCGACAGATACGCAGTATTTT.

This clonotype was observed a handful of times. J is TRBJ1-1 and V is TRBV6-1, with 7 bases aligning to TRBD1. With V trimmed by 7 bases and J by 1 base, 9 bases remained unmatched. This CDR3 region has 15 residues. Germline CDR1 is MNHNS and CDR2 is SASEGT. This CDR3 is CASTERGHANTEAFF. The CDR3 DNA reads as TGTGCCAGCACCGAAAGGGGGCATGCGAACACTGAAGCTTTCTTT.

The CDR3 DNA is TGTGCCAGCAGCGTAGCACAGGCCCCCAGCTCTGGAAACACCATATATTTT. This translates into CASSVAQAPSSGNTIYF. The genes are TRBV9 and TRBJ1-3; the D gene is possibly TRBD1 (5 bases). Germline V CDR1 and CDR2: SGDLS, YYNGEE. The V end was cut by 0 bases, the J end by 0 bases, with 13 bases between. The CDR3 is 17 amino acids.

This clonotype was recorded many times. The V gene is TRBV7-9, the J gene TRBJ1-2; TRBD1 is a possible D gene (5 bases). Trimming left V 4 bases short and J 5 bases short, with 11 bases between. CDR1 and CDR2 (germline): SEHNR, FQNEAQ (reference sequence). The CDR3 is 13 residues long. CDR3 nucleotide sequence: TGTGCCAGCAGCTCCAGGGAGGGGTATGGCTACACCTTC. Encoded protein: CASSSREGYGYTF.

This clonotype has just a few counts. V gene TRBV7-8 combines with J gene TRBJ2-2; 9 nucleotides agree with TRBD1. The CDR3 length is 15 residues. Germline CDR1 is SGHVS and CDR2 is FQNEAQ. The J segment lost 4 bases and the V segment lost 5 bases, leaving 5 bases of the junction unmatched. The CDR3 region is CASSPPGQGTGELFF. CDR3 in DNA: TGTGCCAGCAGCCCGCCGGGACAGGGCACCGGGGAGCTGTTTTTT.

The sample holds many counts of this clonotype. This rearrangement joins TRBV10-3 to TRBJ2-1, with 7 bases aligning to TRBD2. The CDR3 length is 16 residues. The J segment lost 8 bases and the V segment lost 4 bases, leaving 14 bases of the junction unmatched. Per the germline V gene, CDR1 is ENHRY and CDR2 is SYGVKD. DNA of the CDR3: TGTGCCATCAGTGGGGGAGTAGGCGGGAGTAGGTATGAGCAGTTCTTC. Encoded protein: CAISGGVGGSRYEQFF.